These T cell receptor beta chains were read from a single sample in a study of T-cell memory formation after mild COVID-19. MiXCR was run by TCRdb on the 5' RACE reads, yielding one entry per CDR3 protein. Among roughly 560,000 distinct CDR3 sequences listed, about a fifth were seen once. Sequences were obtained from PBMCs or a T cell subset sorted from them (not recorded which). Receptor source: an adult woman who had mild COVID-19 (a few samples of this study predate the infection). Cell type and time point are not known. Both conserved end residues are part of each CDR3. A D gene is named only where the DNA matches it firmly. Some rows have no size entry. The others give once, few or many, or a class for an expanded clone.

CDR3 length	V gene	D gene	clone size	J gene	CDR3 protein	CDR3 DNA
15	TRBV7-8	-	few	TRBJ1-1	CASSLLGRGDTEAFF	TGTGCCAGCAGCTTACTAGGCCGGGGGGACACTGAAGCTTTCTTT
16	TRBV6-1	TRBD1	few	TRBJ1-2	CASNKDGTGANYGYTF	TGTGCCAGCAACAAAGACGGGACAGGTGCTAACTATGGCTACACCTTC
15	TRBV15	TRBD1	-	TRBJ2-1	CATSSRQGPYNEQFF	TGTGCCACCAGCTCTCGACAGGGGCCCTACAATGAGCAGTTCTTC
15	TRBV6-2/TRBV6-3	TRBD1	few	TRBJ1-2	CASMGPGTGASGYTF	TGTGCCAGCATGGGCCCCGGGACAGGGGCATCTGGCTACACCTTC
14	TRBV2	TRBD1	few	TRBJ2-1	CASSTWTGFDEQFF	TGTGCCAGCAGTACTTGGACAGGGTTTGATGAGCAGTTCTTC
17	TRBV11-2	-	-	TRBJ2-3	CASSSQLGAGGTDTQYF	TGTGCCAGCAGCTCCCAATTAGGAGCCGGAGGAACAGATACGCAGTATTTT
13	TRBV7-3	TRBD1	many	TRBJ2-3	CASSYKGADTQYF	TGTGCCAGCAGCTATAAGGGGGCGGATACGCAGTATTTT
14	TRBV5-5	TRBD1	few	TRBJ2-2	CASSLTGLAGELFF	TGTGCCAGCAGTTTGACAGGGTTGGCCGGGGAGCTGTTTTTT
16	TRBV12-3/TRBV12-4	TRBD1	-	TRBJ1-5	CASSTTGGHSNQPQHF	TGTGCCAGCAGTACGACAGGGGGCCATAGCAATCAGCCCCAGCATTTT
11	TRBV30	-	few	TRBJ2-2	CAWSIIGELFF	TGTGCCTGGAGTATCATCGGGGAGCTGTTTTTT
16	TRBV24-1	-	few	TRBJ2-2	CATSDWATGNTGELFF	TGTGCCACCAGTGATTGGGCAACAGGAAACACCGGGGAGCTGTTTTTT
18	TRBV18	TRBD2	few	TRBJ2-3	CASSPIGTSGTRGDTQYF	TGTGCCAGCTCACCCATAGGGACTAGCGGGACGCGGGGAGATACGCAGTATTTT
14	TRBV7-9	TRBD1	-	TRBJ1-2	CASSSGTDHYGYTF	TGTGCCAGCAGCTCCGGGACAGATCATTATGGCTACACCTTC
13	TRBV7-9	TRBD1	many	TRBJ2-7	CASSSGQHYEQYF	TGTGCCAGCAGCTCGGGACAGCATTACGAGCAGTACTTC
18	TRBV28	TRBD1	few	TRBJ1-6	CASSLPARTGVKGSPLHF	TGTGCCAGCAGTTTGCCCGCTCGGACAGGGGTCAAGGGTTCACCCCTCCACTTT
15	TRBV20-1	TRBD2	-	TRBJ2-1	CSARDGTSGPDEQFF	TGCAGTGCTCGGGACGGGACTAGCGGGCCGGATGAGCAGTTCTTC
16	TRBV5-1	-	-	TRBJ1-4	CASSQGFQATNEKLFF	TGCGCCAGCAGCCAAGGATTCCAGGCAACTAATGAAAAACTGTTTTTT
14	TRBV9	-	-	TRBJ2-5	CASSAQDYPETQYF	TGTGCCAGCAGCGCCCAGGACTATCCAGAGACCCAGTACTTC
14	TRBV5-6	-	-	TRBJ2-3	CASSLRLHTDTQYF	TGTGCCAGCAGCTTGCGGCTGCACACAGATACGCAGTATTTT
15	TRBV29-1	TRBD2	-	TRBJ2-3	CSVDGVSGTTDTQYF	TGCAGCGTTGACGGGGTTAGCGGGACCACAGATACGCAGTATTTT
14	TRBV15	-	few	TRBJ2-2	CATLAAAGTGELFF	TGTGCCACCCTGGCTGCAGCCGGCACCGGGGAGCTGTTTTTT
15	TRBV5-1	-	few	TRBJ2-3	CASGPGPPDTDTQYF	TGCGCCAGCGGACCGGGCCCACCAGACACAGATACGCAGTATTTT